Listed here are 20 T cell receptor beta chains from one sample, sequenced in a study of T cell responses to AZD1222 COVID-19 vaccine. The repertoire was sequenced with immunoSEQ multiplex PCR; TCRdb's copy has only in-frame clones and lacks some. The data contain roughly 130,000 clones, about nine tenths of them singletons. The sample consisted of peripheral blood, taken on day 0 of AZD1222 vaccination. The origin of the receptors is an adult in good health.

The chain uses TRBV5-4 and TRBJ2-1, with 13 bases fitting TRBD2. The CDR3 runs to 18 residues. Trimming at V came to 4 bases and at J to 1 base, leaving 8 bases not matched to a gene. CDR1 is SGHNT, CDR2 YYREEE, per germline (reference sequence). The CDR3 reads CASSPTSGRARSYNEQFF. The CDR3 DNA is TGTGCCAGCAGCCCAACTAGCGGGAGGGCCCGGTCCTACAATGAGCAGTTCTTC.

The chain employs TRBV7-9 and TRBJ2-3; TRBD2 matches 7 bases. J lost 0 bases, V lost 5 bases, and 8 bases had no gene match. Germline values: CDR1 SEHNR, CDR2 FQNEAQ (reference sequence). The CDR3 consists of 16 residues. The CDR3: CASSPRSGVSTDTQYF. For the CDR3, the DNA is TGTGCCAGCAGCCCAAGAAGCGGGGTGAGCACAGATACGCAGTATTTT.

The V and J genes are TRBV10-3 and TRBJ1-1; D gene unclear. The V end was cut by 7 bases, the J end by 4 bases, with 16 bases between. The germline gives CDR1 ENHRY, CDR2 SYGVKD. CDR3 length equals 14 residues. The CDR3 here is CAITQEAPFTEAFF. In nucleotides, the CDR3 is TGTGCCATCACCCAAGAGGCCCCCTTCACTGAAGCTTTCTTT.

V gene TRBV28 combines with J gene TRBJ1-1; a weak D match, TRBD1 (5 bases). The V gene lost 3 bases and the J gene lost 6 bases, with 14 bases spanning the gap. CDR1 MDHEN and CDR2 SYDVKM come from the germline V gene. The CDR3 length is 14 residues. The DNA for the CDR3 is TGTGCCAGCAGTTTTATGGGGGAACAATCTGAAGCTTTCTTT. Translation gives CASSFMGEQSEAFF.

This clone was observed a single time. CDR3 DNA sequence: TGTGCCAGCAGGCAAGACCGAGGACAGCTAGCCAAAAACATTCAGTACTTC. The encoded protein is CASRQDRGQLAKNIQYF. J is TRBJ2-4 and V is TRBV28; maybe TRBD1 (6 bases). CDR1 and CDR2 (germline): MDHEN, SYDVKM. The CDR3 runs 17 residues. Trimming pared 6 bases from V and 0 bases from J, leaving 18 bases between.

The chain combines TRBV27 with TRBJ1-5; TRBD1 matches at 9 bases. The V and J ends lost 5 bases and 5 bases, in that order; junction bases with no gene match: 19. Germline V lookup: CDR1 MNHEY, CDR2 SMNVEV (reference sequence). CDR3 size: 19 residues. DNA of the CDR3: TGTGCCAGCAGTACATCGACGGGACAGGGTTCGGCTATCGATCAGCCCCAGCATTTT. Residues: CASSTSTGQGSAIDQPQHF.

The J gene is TRBJ2-7, the V gene TRBV6-5, with 7 bases fitting TRBD1. The CDR3 has 15 amino acids. Germline CDR1 and CDR2: MNHEY and SVGAGI. V lost 6 bases and J lost 3; bases outside the gene matches: 11. CDR3 amino acids: CASSRQGFEFYEQYF. CDR3 sequence (DNA): TGTGCCAGCAGCCGACAGGGATTTGAATTCTACGAGCAGTACTTC.

The chain is built from TRBV2 and TRBJ2-7; the match to TRBD2 covers 7 bases. This CDR3 has 12 amino acids. Trimming cost V 6 bases and J 3 bases; bases outside gene matches: 2. Germline CDR1 is SNHLY and CDR2 is FYNNEI. CDR3 loop: CASRWGGYEQYF. The CDR3 bases are TGTGCCAGCAGGTGGGGGGGCTACGAGCAGTACTTC. Looking up the rest from reference TRBV2 and TRBJ2-7 gives the full variable domain: EPEVTQTPSHQVTQMGQEVILRCVPISNHLYFYWYRQILGQKVEFLVSFYNNEISEKSEIFDDQFSVERPDGSNFTLKIRSTKLEDSAMYFCASRWGGYEQYFGPGTRLTVT.

Note on this clone: Other DNA variants within this sample encode the same CDR3. This rearrangement joins TRBV5-1 to TRBJ2-2, with D unresolved. Per germline, CDR1 SGHRS and CDR2 YFSETQ. Trimming left V 4 bases short and J 2 bases short, with 3 bases between. CDR3 length: 12 amino acids. CDR3 protein: CASSLNTGELFF. The CDR3 DNA is TGCGCCAGCAGCCTTAACACCGGGGAGCTGTTTTTT.

This chain uses TRBV18 with TRBJ1-6; TRBD1 agrees at 7 bases. Germline V CDR1 and CDR2: KGHSH, LQKENI. J gave up 9 bases and V 3 bases, and 2 bases lay outside the gene matches. The CDR3 has 13 amino acids. The CDR3 DNA reads as TGTGCCAGCTCACCGGACAGGCCTTCACCCCTCCACTTT. Amino acid sequence: CASSPDRPSPLHF.

The rearrangement uses TRBV6-5 and TRBJ2-1; 14 nucleotides line up with TRBD2. Trimming at V came to 2 bases and at J to 7 bases, leaving 1 base not matched to a gene. Germline V gene lookup returns CDR1 MNHEY and CDR2 SVGAGI. The CDR3 totals 15 residues. The CDR3 region is CASSYGTSGRNEQFF. CDR3 nucleotides: TGTGCCAGCAGTTACGGGACTAGCGGGAGAAATGAGCAGTTCTTC.

V and J are TRBV6-6 and TRBJ1-1, with 9 bases lining up with TRBD1. Germline values: CDR1 MNHNY, CDR2 SVGAGI (reference sequence). This CDR3 region has 14 residues. J was trimmed by 4 bases and V by 6 bases; bases with no gene match: 6. CDR3 nucleotide sequence: TGTGCCAGCAGATGGGACAGGGCTGTCACTGAAGCTTTCTTT. It is translated as CASRWDRAVTEAFF.

The genes are TRBV5-8 and TRBJ2-1; D is ambiguous. The germline gives CDR1 SGHTS, CDR2 YDEGEE. Trimming took 4 bases from V and 0 from J, leaving 11 bases between them. CDR3 length: 15 residues. CDR3 amino acids: CASSPGPVSYNEQFF. As DNA, the CDR3 is TGTGCCAGCAGCCCTGGACCAGTCTCCTACAATGAGCAGTTCTTC.

The CDR3 reads CASSSGTGRYGYTF. The CDR3 DNA reads TGTGCCAGCAGTTCCGGGACAGGCCGGTATGGCTACACCTTC. The chain has TRBV28 and TRBJ1-2, with 8 bases identical to TRBD1. The junction had 6 bases not matched to a gene; V was cut back by 4 bases and J by 5 bases. The germline V gene has CDR1 MDHEN and CDR2 SYDVKM. This CDR3 has 14 residues.

The chain has TRBV28 and TRBJ2-7; 11 positions match TRBD2. This CDR3 is 14 amino acids long. Looked up from germline, CDR1 is MDHEN and CDR2 is SYDVKM. V lost 8 bases and J lost 4; bases outside the gene matches: 7. CDR3 DNA sequence: TGTGCCAGCCTGGCCGGGACTAGCGGTTACGAGCAGTACTTC. This codes for CASLAGTSGYEQYF.

In this sample, this clone turned up once. The chain uses TRBV3-1 (or the pseudogene TRBV3-2) and TRBJ2-7; D perhaps matches TRBD2 (5 bases). Trimming removed 1 base at V and 1 base at J, with 14 bases between. The germline gives CDR1 LGHDT, CDR2 YNNKEL (reference sequence). The CDR3 has 16 amino acids. CDR3 in amino acids: CASSQGRARGSYEQYF. The DNA for the CDR3 is TGTGCCAGCAGCCAAGGACGAGCTCGCGGGTCCTACGAGCAGTACTTC.

This clone came up once. This chain uses TRBV10-2 with TRBJ2-2, with 13 bases fitting TRBD2. Germline V CDR1 and CDR2: WSHSY, SAAADI. J lost 2 bases, V lost 7 bases, and 4 bases had no gene match. This CDR3 has 16 residues. The CDR3 loop reads CASILAGGSNTGELFF. CDR3 coding DNA: TGCGCCAGCATACTAGCGGGAGGGAGCAACACCGGGGAGCTGTTTTTT.

The chain joins TRBV6-5 to TRBJ1-1; maybe TRBD1 (6 bases). The CDR3 length is 13 residues. Germline CDR1 MNHEY, CDR2 SVGAGI. Trimming took 5 bases from V and 8 from J, leaving 15 bases between them. The CDR3 region has the DNA TGTGCCAGCAGTCAGACAGGTATACAAGAAGCTTTCTTT. Protein product: CASSQTGIQEAFF.

This rearrangement joins TRBV6-1 to TRBJ2-1, with TRBD2 matching over 8 bases. The germline V gene has CDR1 MNHNS and CDR2 SASEGT. This CDR3 is built from 15 residues. Germline trimming cut 2 bases from V and 8 bases from J; bases unmatched to any gene: 8. This CDR3 is CASSENVAGRHEQFF. The CDR3 region has the DNA TGTGCCAGCAGTGAAAATGTAGCGGGGAGACATGAGCAGTTCTTC.

CDR3 region: CSVDAGKITDTQYF. As DNA, the CDR3 is TGCAGCGTTGATGCCGGGAAAATTACAGATACGCAGTATTTT. This sequence joins TRBV29-1 and TRBJ2-3, with D possibly matching TRBD2 (5 bases). The CDR3 totals 14 residues. Trimming left V 3 bases short and J 3 bases short, with 13 bases between. CDR1 and CDR2 from the germline V gene are SQVTM and ANQGSEA.